This T cell receptor (beta chain) stems from a study of blood T cell repertoires in COVID-19. About the study: Material from acute and convalescent COVID-19 was sourced from the United States, Italy and Spain. From T cells, B-cell-depleted T cells, or PBMCs came the material, which was cDNA or gDNA.

In the original analysis: From reference gene primer amplification, estimates of nucleated cell counts were derived. The table came from immunoSEQ multiplex PCR; TCRdb's copy has only in-frame clones and leaves some out. That table is the source of V, J and clone size, and D and trimming were worked out from the DNA. Of about 140,000 clones listed, over 75% were seen once; the top ten hold over 9.5%. The CDR3 is 17 residues long. Trimming removed 0 bases from V and 1 base from J; junction bases left unmatched: 1. The germline gives CDR1 SGHTA, CDR2 FQGNSA. Input material: peripheral blood. The receptor was derived from a man aged 55 to 70 with active or convalescent COVID-19. J is TRBJ2-2 and V is TRBV7-2, with 11 bases identical to TRBD2. This CDR3 is CASSLAGTSGNTGELFF. For the CDR3, the DNA is TGTGCCAGCAGCTTAGCTGGGACTAGCGGGAACACCGGGGAGCTGTTTTTT.